What follows are 18 T cell receptor beta chains derived from one specimen sequenced in a study of blood T cell repertoires in COVID-19. Profiled with immunoSEQ multiplex PCR; TCRdb holds only in-frame clones, not every one. The sample contains some 270,000 clones, approximately 85% of which appear only once. Sequencing was performed on peripheral blood. These receptors came from a woman in her sixties or seventies with acute or convalescent COVID-19.

V usage is TRBV6-5 and J usage is TRBJ1-2; 8 bases line up with TRBD1. The CDR3 is 14 residues long. Germline V gene sequence: CDR1 MNHEY, CDR2 SVGAGI. Germline trimming cut 6 bases from V and 3 bases from J; bases unmatched to any gene: 6. CDR3 DNA sequence: TGTGCCAGCAGGGACAGGGCTCCCGACTATGGCTACACCTTC. Its protein product is CASRDRAPDYGYTF.

The rearrangement uses TRBV7-9 and TRBJ2-7; D perhaps matches TRBD2 (5 bases). The CDR3 length is 16 residues. Germline V CDR1 and CDR2: SEHNR, FQNEAQ (reference sequence). V lost 4 bases to trimming and J lost 1 base, with 17 bases between them. CDR3 sequence (DNA): TGTGCCAGCAGCTCTGCGGGCCGGGCGAGGTCCTACGAGCAGTACTTC. This encodes CASSSAGRARSYEQYF. Full variable domain (missing parts from reference TRBV7-9 and TRBJ2-7): DTGVSQNPRHKITKRGQNVTFRCDPISEHNRLYWYRQTLGQGPEFLTYFQNEAQLEKSRLLSDRFSAERPKGSFSTLEIQRTEQGDSAMYLCASSSAGRARSYEQYFGPGTRLTVT.

The rearrangement uses TRBV3-1 (or the pseudogene TRBV3-2) and TRBJ1-3; D unclear. The germline CDR1 and CDR2 sequences are LGHDT and YNNKEL (reference sequence). Trimming removed 5 bases at V and 0 bases at J, with 5 bases between. The CDR3 consists of 13 residues. The DNA of the CDR3 is TGTGCCAGCAGCATCTACTCTGGAAACACCATATATTTT. Protein: CASSIYSGNTIYF.

V gene TRBV9 combines with J gene TRBJ2-1; TRBD1 aligns across 9 bases. After removal of 4 bases from V and 6 bases from J, the junction contained 8 bases not matched to a gene. The CDR3 consists of 15 residues. Germline V gives CDR1 SGDLS, CDR2 YYNGEE. CDR3 DNA sequence: TGTGCCAGCAGCCTCACCGGGACAGGGAGCAATGAGCAGTTCTTC. This translates into CASSLTGTGSNEQFF.

The chain couples TRBV2 to TRBJ1-4; D not certain. V lost 3 bases, J lost 11 bases, and 19 bases lay in between. The CDR3 runs 15 residues. From germline, CDR1 is SNHLY and CDR2 FYNNEI. This chain's CDR3 is CASSERGPSAGKLFF. The DNA of the CDR3 is TGTGCCAGCAGTGAGAGAGGGCCTTCGGCCGGGAAACTGTTTTTT.

CDR3 loop: CASSKVSGRNRVYNSPLHF. The CDR3 bases are TGTGCCAGCAGCAAAGTATCGGGGCGTAACAGGGTCTATAATTCACCCCTCCACTTT. This rearrangement joins TRBV21-1 to TRBJ1-6; TRBD1, as called in the table, went unchecked against the DNA. TRBV21-1 is deemed a pseudogene. CDR3 length: 19 amino acids.

The CDR3 sequence: CASSLDSGFGYTF. The CDR3 DNA reads TGTGCCAGCAGCTTAGATTCAGGGTTTGGCTACACCTTC. The chain recombines TRBV11-2 with TRBJ1-2; perhaps TRBD1 as D (5 bases). Germline V gene sequence: CDR1 SGHAT, CDR2 FQNNGV. Trimming removed 0 bases at V and 7 bases at J, with 9 bases between. The CDR3 totals 13 residues.

This chain uses TRBV6-5 with TRBJ2-1; weak D call: TRBD2 (5 bases). V lost 8 bases, J lost 7 bases, and 18 bases lay in between. The CDR3 covers 14 residues. In germline, CDR1 is MNHEY, CDR2 SVGAGI. The CDR3 DNA reads TGTGCCAGCGGTTTAGAGGGTTGGTCGAATGAGCAGTTCTTC. Amino acid sequence: CASGLEGWSNEQFF.

This chain links TRBV19 with TRBJ1-5, with a weak D call TRBD1 (6 bases). The CDR3 totals 14 residues. Trimming cost V 1 base and J 11 bases, with 15 bases left between them. From germline, CDR1 is LNHDA and CDR2 SQIVND (reference sequence). In DNA form, the CDR3 reads TGTGCCAGTAGTATAGCAGGGGAGAACAGAGCCCAGCATTTT. Translated: CASSIAGENRAQHF.

This clone was seen only a few times. The chain joins TRBV6-5 to TRBJ1-2; TRBD1 aligns across 8 bases. Germline V gene lookup returns CDR1 MNHEY and CDR2 SVGAGI. The CDR3 runs 14 residues. J lost 7 bases, V lost 6 bases, and 10 bases had no gene match. The CDR3 DNA is TGTGCCAGCAGACCCTCGACAGGGGTGGGTGGCTACACCTTC. Translation: CASRPSTGVGGYTF.

This rearrangement joins TRBV7-3 to TRBJ2-3; D gene unclear. Trimming left V 2 bases short and J 5 bases short, with 8 bases between. The length of the CDR3 is 13 residues. Germline V gene data show CDR1 as SGHTA and CDR2 as FQGTGA. CDR3 nucleotide sequence: TGTGCCAGCAGCTTAGAGTCAGGAGATACGCAGTATTTT. Its protein is CASSLESGDTQYF.

This sequence joins TRBV19 and TRBJ2-1; D call uncertain. Germline-derived CDR1 and CDR2 are LNHDA and SQIVND (reference sequence). This CDR3 has 14 residues. The V and J ends lost 7 bases and 0 bases respectively, with 10 bases between them. The DNA for the CDR3 is TGTGCCAGTACCCCGGGTGTCTCCTACAATGAGCAGTTCTTC. Its protein is CASTPGVSYNEQFF.

This chain connects TRBV18 to TRBJ1-5; 11 bases align to TRBD1. The CDR3 is made up of 15 amino acids. The V gene end was trimmed by 5 bases and the J gene end by 6 bases; junction bases not matched to a gene: 6. The germline V gene has CDR1 KGHSH and CDR2 LQKENI. The CDR3 region is CASSGGDRGIQPQHF. CDR3 coding DNA: TGTGCCAGCTCAGGGGGGGACAGGGGGATTCAGCCCCAGCATTTT. Looking up the rest from reference TRBV18 and TRBJ1-5 gives the full variable domain: NAGVMQNPRHLVRRRGQEARLRCSPMKGHSHVYWYRQLPEEGLKFMVYLQKENIIDESGMPKERFSAEFPKEGPSILRIQQVVRGDSAAYFCASSGGDRGIQPQHFGDGTRLSIL.

The chain joins TRBV11-2 to TRBJ2-3; 9 nucleotides line up with TRBD2. Germline V gives CDR1 SGHAT, CDR2 FQNNGV. The CDR3 loop spans 16 amino acids. J gave up 6 bases and V 3 bases, and 10 bases lay outside the gene matches. CDR3 residues: CASSFQAGGPGDTQYF. CDR3 in DNA: TGTGCCAGCAGCTTCCAGGCGGGGGGGCCGGGGGATACGCAGTATTTT.

V gene TRBV24-1 combines with J gene TRBJ1-2; TRBD1 is a possible D gene (5 bases). The CDR3 covers 16 residues. Trimming shortened V by 7 bases and J by 2 bases, and 19 bases separated the two germline ends. CDR1 KGHDR and CDR2 SFDVKD come from the germline V gene. The CDR3 region has the DNA TGTGCCACCAGAAACCCCACCGGGACTCAGAACTATGGCTACACCTTC. It translates to CATRNPTGTQNYGYTF.

The CDR3 loop is CASSLSGTAAYEQYF. The CDR3 coding sequence is TGTGCCAGCAGCCTCTCCGGGACAGCGGCATACGAGCAGTACTTC. This chain links TRBV7-9 with TRBJ2-7; TRBD1 matches at 7 bases. The CDR3 has 15 residues. V trimming: 5 bases; J trimming: 4 bases; junction bases outside the gene matches: 11. Germline V lookup: CDR1 SEHNR, CDR2 FQNEAQ (reference sequence).

This chain connects TRBV5-1 to TRBJ1-2; 9 bases are shared with TRBD1. Per the germline V gene, CDR1 is SGHRS and CDR2 is YFSETQ. This CDR3 region has 15 residues. The J segment lost 0 bases and the V segment lost 7 bases, leaving 7 bases of the junction unmatched. The CDR3 sequence: CASGTGNPSNYGYTF. In DNA form, the CDR3 reads TGCGCCAGCGGGACAGGGAACCCGTCTAACTATGGCTACACCTTC. Looking up the rest from reference TRBV5-1 and TRBJ1-2 gives the full variable domain: KAGVTQTPRYLIKTRGQQVTLSCSPISGHRSVSWYQQTPGQGLQFLFEYFSETQRNKGNFPGRFSGRQFSNSRSEMNVSTLELGDSALYLCASGTGNPSNYGYTFGSGTRLTVV.

CDR3 nucleotide sequence: TGTGCCAGCTCACCAGGGACAGGGCCTGAAGCTTTCTTT. This encodes CASSPGTGPEAFF. V usage is TRBV18 and J usage is TRBJ1-1, with 9 bases identical to TRBD1. Germline V gene lookup returns CDR1 KGHSH and CDR2 LQKENI. J lost 6 bases, V lost 2 bases, and 1 base had no gene match. This CDR3 comprises 13 residues.